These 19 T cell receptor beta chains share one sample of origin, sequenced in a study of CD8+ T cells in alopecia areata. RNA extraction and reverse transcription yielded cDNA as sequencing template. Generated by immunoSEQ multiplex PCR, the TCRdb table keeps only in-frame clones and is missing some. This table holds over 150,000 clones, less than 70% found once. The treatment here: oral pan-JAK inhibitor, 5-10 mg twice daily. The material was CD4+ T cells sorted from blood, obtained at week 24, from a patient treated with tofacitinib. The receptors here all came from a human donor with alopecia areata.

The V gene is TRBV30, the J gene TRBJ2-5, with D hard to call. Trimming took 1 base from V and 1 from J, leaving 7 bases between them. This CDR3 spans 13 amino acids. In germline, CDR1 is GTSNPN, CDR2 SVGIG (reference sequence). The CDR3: CAWSGLIQETQYF. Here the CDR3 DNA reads TGTGCCTGGAGTGGACTTATCCAAGAGACCCAGTACTTC.

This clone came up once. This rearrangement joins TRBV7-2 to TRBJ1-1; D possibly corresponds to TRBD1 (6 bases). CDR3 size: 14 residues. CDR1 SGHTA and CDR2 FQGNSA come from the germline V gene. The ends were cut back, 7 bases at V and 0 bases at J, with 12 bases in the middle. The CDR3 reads CASTLGQLNTEAFF. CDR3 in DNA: TGTGCCAGCACCCTAGGACAGTTGAACACTGAAGCTTTCTTT. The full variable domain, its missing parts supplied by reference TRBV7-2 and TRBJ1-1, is GAGVSQSPSNKVTEKGKDVELRCDPISGHTALYWYRQSLGQGLEFLIYFQGNSAPDKSGLPSDRFSAERTGGSVSTLTIQRTQQEDSAVYLCASTLGQLNTEAFFGQGTRLTVV.

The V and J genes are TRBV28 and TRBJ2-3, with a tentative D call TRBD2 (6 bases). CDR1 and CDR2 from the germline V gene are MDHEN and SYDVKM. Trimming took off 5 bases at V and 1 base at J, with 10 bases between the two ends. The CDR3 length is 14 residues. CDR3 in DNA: TGTGCCAGCAGTCCCGTAGCGGGCACAGATACGCAGTATTTT. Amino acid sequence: CASSPVAGTDTQYF.

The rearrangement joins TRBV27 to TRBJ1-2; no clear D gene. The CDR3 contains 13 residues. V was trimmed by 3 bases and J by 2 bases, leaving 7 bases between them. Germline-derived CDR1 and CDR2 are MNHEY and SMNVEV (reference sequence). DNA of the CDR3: TGTGCCAGCAGTTTGGAGCGGAACTATGGCTACACCTTC. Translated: CASSLERNYGYTF.

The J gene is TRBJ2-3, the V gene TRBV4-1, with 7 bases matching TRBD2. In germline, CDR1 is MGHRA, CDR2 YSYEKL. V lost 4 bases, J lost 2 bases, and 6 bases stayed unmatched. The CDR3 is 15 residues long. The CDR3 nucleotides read TGCGCCAGCAGCCTCGGGGGGACCTTCACAGATACGCAGTATTTT. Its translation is CASSLGGTFTDTQYF.

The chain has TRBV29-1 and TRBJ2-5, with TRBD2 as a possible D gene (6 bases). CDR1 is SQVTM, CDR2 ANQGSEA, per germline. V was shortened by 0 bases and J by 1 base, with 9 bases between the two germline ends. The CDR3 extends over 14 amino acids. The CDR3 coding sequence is TGCAGCGTTGAAGATTGGAGGGCCCAAGAGACCCAGTACTTC. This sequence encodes CSVEDWRAQETQYF.

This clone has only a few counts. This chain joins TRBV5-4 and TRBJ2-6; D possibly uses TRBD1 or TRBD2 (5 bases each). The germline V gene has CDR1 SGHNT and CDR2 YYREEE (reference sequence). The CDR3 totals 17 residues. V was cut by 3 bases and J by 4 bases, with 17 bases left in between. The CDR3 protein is CASSSWGSGRGANVLTF. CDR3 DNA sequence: TGTGCCAGCAGCTCCTGGGGGTCAGGGAGAGGGGCCAACGTCCTGACTTTC.

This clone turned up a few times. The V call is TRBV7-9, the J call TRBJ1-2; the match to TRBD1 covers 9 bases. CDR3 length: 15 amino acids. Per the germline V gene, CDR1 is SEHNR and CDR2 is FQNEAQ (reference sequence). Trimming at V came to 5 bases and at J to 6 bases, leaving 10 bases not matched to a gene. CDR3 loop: CASSPIGQGINGYTF. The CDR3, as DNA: TGTGCCAGCAGCCCGATAGGACAGGGGATCAATGGCTACACCTTC. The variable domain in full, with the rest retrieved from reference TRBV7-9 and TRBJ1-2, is DTGVSQNPRHKITKRGQNVTFRCDPISEHNRLYWYRQTLGQGPEFLTYFQNEAQLEKSRLLSDRFSAERPKGSFSTLEIQRTEQGDSAMYLCASSPIGQGINGYTFGSGTRLTVV.

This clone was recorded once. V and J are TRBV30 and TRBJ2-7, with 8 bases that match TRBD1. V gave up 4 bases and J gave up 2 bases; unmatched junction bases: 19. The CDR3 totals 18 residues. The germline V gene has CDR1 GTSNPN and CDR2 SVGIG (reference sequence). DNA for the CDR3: TGTGCCTGGAAATCGGGCAGGGGGCGAAGGGGTTCAGCCTACGAGCAGTACTTC. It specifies CAWKSGRGRRGSAYEQYF.

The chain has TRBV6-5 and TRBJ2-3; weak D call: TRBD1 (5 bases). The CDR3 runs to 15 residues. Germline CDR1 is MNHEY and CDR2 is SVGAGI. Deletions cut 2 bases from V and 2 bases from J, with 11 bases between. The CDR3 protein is CASSYGAGDTDTQYF. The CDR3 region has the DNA TGTGCCAGCAGTTACGGGGCAGGAGACACAGATACGCAGTATTTT.

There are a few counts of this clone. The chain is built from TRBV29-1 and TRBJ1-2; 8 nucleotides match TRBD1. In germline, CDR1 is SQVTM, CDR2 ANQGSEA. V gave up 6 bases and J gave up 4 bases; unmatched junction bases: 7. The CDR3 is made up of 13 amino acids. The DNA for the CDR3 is TGCAGCGTGAGGACAGGGTCGGTCTATGGCTACACCTTC. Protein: CSVRTGSVYGYTF. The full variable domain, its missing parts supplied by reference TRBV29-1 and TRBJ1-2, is SAVISQKPSRDICQRGTSLTIQCQVDSQVTMMFWYRQQPGQSLTLIATANQGSEATYESGFVIDKFPISRPNLTFSTLTVSNMSPEDSSIYLCSVRTGSVYGYTFGSGTRLTVV.

The CDR3 protein is CASNPVSADSPLHF. The CDR3 nucleotides are TGTGCCAGCAACCCGGTATCTGCTGATTCACCCCTCCACTTT. The chain combines TRBV2 with TRBJ1-6; D uncertain. The CDR3 is 14 amino acids. The V gene lost 7 bases and the J gene lost 8 bases, with 15 bases spanning the gap. Per the germline V gene, CDR1 is SNHLY and CDR2 is FYNNEI.

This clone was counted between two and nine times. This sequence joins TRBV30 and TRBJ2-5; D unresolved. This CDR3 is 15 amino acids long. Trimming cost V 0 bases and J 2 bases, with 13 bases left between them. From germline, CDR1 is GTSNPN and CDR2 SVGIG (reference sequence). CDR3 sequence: CAWSVLMGIQETQYF. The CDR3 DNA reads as TGTGCCTGGAGTGTACTCATGGGGATACAAGAGACCCAGTACTTC.

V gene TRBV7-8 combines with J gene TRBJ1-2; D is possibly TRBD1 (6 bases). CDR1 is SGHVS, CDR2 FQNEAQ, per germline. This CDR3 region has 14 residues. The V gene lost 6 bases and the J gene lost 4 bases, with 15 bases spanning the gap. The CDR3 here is CASRPDDRIYGYTF. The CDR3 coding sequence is TGTGCCAGCAGACCTGATGACAGGATCTATGGCTACACCTTC. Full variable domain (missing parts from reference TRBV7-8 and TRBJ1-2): GAGVSQSPRYKVAKRGQDVALRCDPISGHVSLFWYQQALGQGPEFLTYFQNEAQLDKSGLPSDRFFAERPEGSVSTLKIQRTQQEDSAVYLCASRPDDRIYGYTFGSGTRLTVV.

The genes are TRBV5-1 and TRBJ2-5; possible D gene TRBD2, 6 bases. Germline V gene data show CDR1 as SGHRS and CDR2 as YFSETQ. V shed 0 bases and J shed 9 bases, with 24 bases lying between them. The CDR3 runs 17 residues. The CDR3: CASSLDGGALGGAPQYF. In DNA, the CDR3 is TGCGCCAGCAGCTTGGATGGCGGTGCCCTCGGAGGGGCGCCCCAGTACTTC.

The CDR3 sequence: CSASRPSEAFF. The DNA for the CDR3 is TGCAGTGCTAGTAGGCCCTCCGAAGCTTTCTTT. The rearrangement uses TRBV20-1 and TRBJ1-1; D is unclear. Trimming left V 3 bases short and J 8 bases short, with 10 bases between. CDR3 size: 11 residues. Germline V lookup: CDR1 DFQATT, CDR2 SNEGSKA (reference sequence).

As DNA, the CDR3 is TGTGCCACCCGGGACACCTTCTCTGGGGCCAACGTCCTGACTTTC. This encodes CATRDTFSGANVLTF. The chain is built from TRBV10-3 and TRBJ2-6, with D perhaps TRBD1 (6 bases). V was clipped by 10 bases and J by 0 bases, with 13 bases between them. Germline loops: CDR1 ENHRY, CDR2 SYGVKD. The CDR3 loop spans 15 amino acids.

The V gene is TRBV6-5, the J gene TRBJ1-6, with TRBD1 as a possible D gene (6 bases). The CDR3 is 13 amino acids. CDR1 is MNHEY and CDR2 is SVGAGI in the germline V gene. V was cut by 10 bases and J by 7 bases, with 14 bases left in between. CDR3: CATYTGFNSPLHF. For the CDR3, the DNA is TGTGCCACATACACAGGGTTCAATTCACCCCTCCACTTT.

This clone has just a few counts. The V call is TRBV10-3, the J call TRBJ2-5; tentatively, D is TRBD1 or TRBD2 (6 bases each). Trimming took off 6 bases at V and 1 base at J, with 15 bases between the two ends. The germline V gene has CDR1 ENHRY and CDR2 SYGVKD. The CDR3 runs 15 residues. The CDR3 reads CAISSPGAGQETQYF. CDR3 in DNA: TGTGCCATCAGCTCCCCGGGGGCGGGCCAAGAGACCCAGTACTTC.